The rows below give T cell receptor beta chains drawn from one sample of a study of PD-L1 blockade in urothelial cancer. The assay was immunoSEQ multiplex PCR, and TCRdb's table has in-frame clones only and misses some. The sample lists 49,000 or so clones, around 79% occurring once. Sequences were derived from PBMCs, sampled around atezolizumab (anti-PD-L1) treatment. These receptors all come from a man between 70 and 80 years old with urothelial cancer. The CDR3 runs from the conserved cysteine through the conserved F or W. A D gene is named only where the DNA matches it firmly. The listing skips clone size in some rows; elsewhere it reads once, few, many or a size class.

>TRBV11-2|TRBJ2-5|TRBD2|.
TGTGCCAGCAGCTTAAGGCGGGGGATACAAGAGACCCAGTACTTC
CASSLRRGIQETQYF
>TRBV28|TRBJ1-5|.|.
TGTGCCAGCAGTTCGCCGGGGGGCGCTGGCAATCAGCCCCAGCATTTT
CASSSPGGAGNQPQHF
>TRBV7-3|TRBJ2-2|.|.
TGTGCCAGCAGCTATAGCGGTGGGGCCGACACCGGGGAGCTGTTTTTT
CASSYSGGADTGELFF
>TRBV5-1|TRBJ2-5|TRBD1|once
TGCGCCAGCAGACGGGACAGGACGGGAGCCCAGTACTTC
CASRRDRTGAQYF
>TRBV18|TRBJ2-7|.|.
TGTGCCAGCTCACCACCGAACAGGAACTACGAGCAGTACTTC
CASSPPNRNYEQYF
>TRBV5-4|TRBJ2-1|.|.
TGTGCCAGCAGCTTGAAAACTAGCCTGAATGAGCAGTTCTTC
CASSLKTSLNEQFF
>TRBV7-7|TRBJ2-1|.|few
TGTGCTAGCAGCTTAACCAAGATAGATGAGCAGTTCTTC
CASSLTKIDEQFF
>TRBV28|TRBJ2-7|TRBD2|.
TGTGCCAGCAGCCCCCCAGGACTAGCCGTGTACGAGCAGTACTTC
CASSPPGLAVYEQYF
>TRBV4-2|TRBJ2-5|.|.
TGTGCCAGCAGCCAAGATATTGGGGTAGGAGGGAAGGAGACCCAGTACTTC
CASSQDIGVGGKETQYF
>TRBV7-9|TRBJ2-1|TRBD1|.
TGTGCCAGCAGCCCCGGACAGGGCTCCTACAATGAGCAGTTCTTC
CASSPGQGSYNEQFF
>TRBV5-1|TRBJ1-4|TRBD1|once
TGCGCCAGCAGCTTGGAGGGACAGGGGGCCATAAGAGAGGAAAAACTGTTTTTT
CASSLEGQGAIREEKLFF
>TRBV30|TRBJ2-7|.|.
TGTGCCTGGGACACAAATAGCGGCAGCTCCTACGAGCAGTACTTC
CAWDTNSGSSYEQYF
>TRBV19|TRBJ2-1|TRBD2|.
TGTGCCAGTAGTGCAGGGACTAGCGGGAGCTCCTACAATGAGCAGTTCTTC
CASSAGTSGSSYNEQFF
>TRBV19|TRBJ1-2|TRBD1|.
TGTGCCAGTTCGAGACAGGGGGTTGGCTATGGCTACACCTTC
CASSRQGVGYGYTF
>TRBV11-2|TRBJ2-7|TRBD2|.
TGTGCCAGCAGCTTGAGCGGGAGCCACAACGAGCAGTACTTC
CASSLSGSHNEQYF
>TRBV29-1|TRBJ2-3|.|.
TGCAGCGTTGTGGTCCTAGGCGGCACAGATACGCAGTATTTT
CSVVVLGGTDTQYF
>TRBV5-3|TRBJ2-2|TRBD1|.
TGTGCCATAGAAGGGGGGACAGGGGCGAACGGGGAGCTGTTTTTT
CAIEGGTGANGELFF
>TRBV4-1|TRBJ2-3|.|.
TGCGCCAGCAGCCAAGATGGGCTAGCCACAGATACGCAGTATTTT
CASSQDGLATDTQYF
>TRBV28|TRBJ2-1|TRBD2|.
TGTGCCATCCGGCCACTAGCGGGAAGATACAATGAGCAGTTCTTC
CAIRPLAGRYNEQFF
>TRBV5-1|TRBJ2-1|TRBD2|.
TGCGCCAGCAGCTCAGGACTAGCGCCCAATGAGCAGTTCTTC
CASSSGLAPNEQFF
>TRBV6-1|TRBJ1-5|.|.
TGTGCCAGCATGGCGGACATTAGCAATCAGCCCCAGCATTTT
CASMADISNQPQHF
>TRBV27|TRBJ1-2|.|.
TGTGCCAGCAGGTTGGGGGGGGCGGGTGGCTACACCTTC
CASRLGGAGGYTF
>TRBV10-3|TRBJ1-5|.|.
TGTGCCATCAGTGAGTCGGCTTACGGCAATCAGCCCCAGCATTTT
CAISESAYGNQPQHF
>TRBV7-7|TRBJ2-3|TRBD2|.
TGTGCTAGCAGCATTCGGGGGGCAGATACGCAGTATTTT
CASSIRGADTQYF
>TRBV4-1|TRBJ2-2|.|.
TGCGCCAGCAGCCGAGAGACTCCCAACACCGGGGAGCTGTTTTTT
CASSRETPNTGELFF
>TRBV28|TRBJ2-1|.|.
TGTGCCAGCACTTCCGTGGGCTCCAGCTCCTACAATGAGCAGTTCTTC
CASTSVGSSSYNEQFF
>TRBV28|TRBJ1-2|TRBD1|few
TGTGCCAGCAGTTTACCCTGGACAGGGGGTTTCGATGGCTACACCTTC
CASSLPWTGGFDGYTF
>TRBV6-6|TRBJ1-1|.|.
TGTGCCAGCAGTTACCCGTCCAGTGAAGCTTTCTTT
CASSYPSSEAFF
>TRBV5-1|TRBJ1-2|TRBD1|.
TGCGCCAGCAGCCCCGGGGACAGGGTCGGCTATGGCTACACCTTC
CASSPGDRVGYGYTF
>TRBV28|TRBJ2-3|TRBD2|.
TGTGCCAGCAGACTAGCGGGAGGGCCAGCGCAGTATTTT
CASRLAGGPAQYF
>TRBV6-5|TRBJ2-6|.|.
TGTGCCAGCAGGACAGCCCCCTCTGGGGCCAACGTCCTGACTTTC
CASRTAPSGANVLTF
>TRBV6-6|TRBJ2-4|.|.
TGTGCCACCTATGGAACCAAGGGGTTCCAGTACTTC
CATYGTKGFQYF
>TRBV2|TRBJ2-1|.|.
TGTGCCAGCAGTGACTCTTCGAGCTCCTACAATGAGCAGTTCTTC
CASSDSSSSYNEQFF
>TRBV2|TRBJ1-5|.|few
TGTGCCAGCAGCGCAGGGGCGGGCGGCAATCAGCCCCAGCATTTT
CASSAGAGGNQPQHF
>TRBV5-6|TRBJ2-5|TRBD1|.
TGTGCCAGCAGCGGACCGGGACAGGTCGGGACCCAGTACTTC
CASSGPGQVGTQYF
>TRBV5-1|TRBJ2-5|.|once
TGCGCCAGCAGCCGGGCTAGCGAAGAGACCCAGTACTTC
CASSRASEETQYF